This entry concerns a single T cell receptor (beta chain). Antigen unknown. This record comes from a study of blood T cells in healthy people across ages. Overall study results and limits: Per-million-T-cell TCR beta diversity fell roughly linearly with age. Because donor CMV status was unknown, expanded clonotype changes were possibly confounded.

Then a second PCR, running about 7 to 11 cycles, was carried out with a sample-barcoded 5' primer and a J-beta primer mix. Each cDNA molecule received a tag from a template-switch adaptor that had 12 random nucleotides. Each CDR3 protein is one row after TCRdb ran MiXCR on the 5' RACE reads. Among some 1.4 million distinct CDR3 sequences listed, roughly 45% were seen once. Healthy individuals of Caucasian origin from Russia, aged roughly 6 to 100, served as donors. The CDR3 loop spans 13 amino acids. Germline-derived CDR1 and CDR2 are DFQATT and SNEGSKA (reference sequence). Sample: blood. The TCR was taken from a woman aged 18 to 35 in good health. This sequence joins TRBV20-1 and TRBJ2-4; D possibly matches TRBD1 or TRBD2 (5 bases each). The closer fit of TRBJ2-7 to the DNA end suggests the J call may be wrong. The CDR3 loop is CSASEQGPYEQYF. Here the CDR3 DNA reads TGCAGTGCTAGCGAGCAGGGACCCTACGAGCAGTACTTC.